These T cell receptor beta chains were read from a single sample in a study of T cells in Graves' hyperthyroidism and ophthalmopathy. TCRdb reprocessed the multiplex PCR reads via MiXCR and lists one record per CDR3 protein. This table has about 700,000 distinct CDR3 sequences, 45% appearing once. Input material: peripheral blood or thyroid tissue (not recorded which). These receptors came from an adult man with Graves' disease, either hyperthyroidism or ophthalmopathy (not recorded which). The conserved cysteine and the conserved F or W are not part of the CDR3 here.

v_call: TRBV2; j_call: TRBJ2-2; cdr3_aa: ASSGGQGGEQYFGPGTGELF
v_call: TRBV2; j_call: TRBJ2-7; cdr3_aa: ADKGTGVSYEQY
v_call: TRBV9; j_call: TRBJ1-2; cdr3_aa: ASTERGFYGYT
v_call: TRBV4-1; j_call: TRBJ2-2; cdr3_aa: ASSHQDTGELF
v_call: TRBV2; j_call: TRBJ2-7; cdr3_aa: ASSGAEGPSEQY
v_call: TRBV2; j_call: TRBJ2-5; cdr3_aa: ASSDVGGRETQY
v_call: TRBV20-1; j_call: TRBJ1-5; cdr3_aa: SARGSVGLGYQPQH
v_call: TRBV2; j_call: TRBJ1-6; cdr3_aa: ASSDDLGTGNSPLH
v_call: TRBV29-1; j_call: TRBJ2-7; cdr3_aa: SVLGPYEQY
v_call: TRBV6-1; j_call: TRBJ1-5; cdr3_aa: ASSEVPRVNQPQH
v_call: TRBV7-9; j_call: TRBJ2-5; cdr3_aa: ASSLASTQETQY
v_call: TRBV15; j_call: TRBJ2-5; cdr3_aa: AIRKTAGETQY
v_call: TRBV25-1; j_call: TRBJ1-1; cdr3_aa: ASKQQGGDTEAF
v_call: TRBV9; j_call: TRBJ1-5; cdr3_aa: ASSVGFGGNQPQH
v_call: TRBV5-1; j_call: TRBJ1-6; cdr3_aa: ASSLQGLTPLH
v_call: TRBV7-9; j_call: TRBJ2-5; cdr3_aa: ASSQLGTRIRETQY
v_call: TRBV19; j_call: TRBJ1-3; cdr3_aa: ASSRDSPGNTIY
v_call: TRBV7-9; j_call: TRBJ2-7; cdr3_aa: ASSSREALEQY
v_call: TRBV12-5; j_call: TRBJ1-4; cdr3_aa: ASGLATSNEKLF
v_call: TRBV2; j_call: TRBJ1-5; cdr3_aa: ARVDDRTGQPQH
v_call: TRBV12-3/TRBV12-4; j_call: TRBJ1-1; cdr3_aa: ASSLVRATEAF
v_call: TRBV5-8; j_call: TRBJ2-5; cdr3_aa: ASSFGRGQETQY
v_call: TRBV7-9; j_call: TRBJ2-7; cdr3_aa: ASSNPSSGMRDPYEQY
v_call: TRBV2; j_call: TRBJ2-5; cdr3_aa: ASRWTGGQEAQY
v_call: TRBV2; j_call: TRBJ1-4; cdr3_aa: ASSQAIGGNEKLF
v_call: TRBV29-1; j_call: TRBJ1-5; cdr3_aa: SVDRDRTSNQPQH
v_call: TRBV25-1; j_call: TRBJ1-6; cdr3_aa: ASFRVENSPLH
v_call: TRBV10-3; j_call: TRBJ2-5; cdr3_aa: AISESGQQETQY
v_call: TRBV5-1; j_call: TRBJ1-1; cdr3_aa: VSRQGLNTEAF
v_call: TRBV15; j_call: TRBJ1-3; cdr3_aa: ATSRGLGTTD
v_call: TRBV15; j_call: TRBJ1-2; cdr3_aa: ATSSVGNNYGYT
v_call: TRBV7-9; j_call: TRBJ2-2; cdr3_aa: AIHRGTGELF
v_call: TRBV19; j_call: TRBJ1-3; cdr3_aa: ASTQGRSAGNTIY
v_call: TRBV14; j_call: TRBJ1-4; cdr3_aa: ASSQPLEGNEKLF
v_call: TRBV6-1; j_call: TRBJ2-7; cdr3_aa: ASSYAGNYEQY
v_call: TRBV29-1; j_call: TRBJ1-1; cdr3_aa: SVGGGYGEAF
v_call: TRBV29-1; j_call: TRBJ2-7; cdr3_aa: SVMDTPRNGLGQY
v_call: TRBV10-2; j_call: TRBJ2-3; cdr3_aa: ASTHTDTQY
v_call: TRBV7-7; j_call: TRBJ1-3; cdr3_aa: ASSLEARTASSGNTIY
v_call: TRBV6-6; j_call: TRBJ1-5; cdr3_aa: ASSPGARGQPQH
v_call: TRBV2; j_call: TRBJ2-5; cdr3_aa: ASSGFPGGETQY
v_call: TRBV7-2; j_call: TRBJ1-3; cdr3_aa: ASSPDMSGNTIY
v_call: TRBV2; j_call: TRBJ1-3; cdr3_aa: ATSEDGTGNTIY
v_call: TRBV2; j_call: TRBJ1-6; cdr3_aa: ASSFGGSPLH
v_call: TRBV7-9; j_call: TRBJ1-1; cdr3_aa: ASSLLTGVNTEAF
v_call: TRBV4-2; j_call: TRBJ1-1; cdr3_aa: ASSQETGVNTEAF
v_call: TRBV9; j_call: TRBJ2-7; cdr3_aa: ASSEAGGARSRSSEQY
v_call: TRBV29-1; j_call: TRBJ1-3; cdr3_aa: SVEDGRRNTIY
v_call: TRBV29-1; j_call: TRBJ1-6; cdr3_aa: SVLTGSSPLH
v_call: TRBV11-2; j_call: TRBJ1-4; cdr3_aa: ASSLGTRGDEKLF
v_call: TRBV10-3; j_call: TRBJ1-1; cdr3_aa: AIRAGTGGMNTEAF
v_call: TRBV7-2; j_call: TRBJ2-5; cdr3_aa: ASSPSGDPQETQY
v_call: TRBV7-8; j_call: TRBJ1-5; cdr3_aa: ASSLAGTNQPQH
v_call: TRBV11-2; j_call: TRBJ1-5; cdr3_aa: ASSRGEEQPQH
v_call: TRBV2; j_call: TRBJ1-4; cdr3_aa: ASREDRGRGEKLF